Presented here are 15 T cell receptor beta chains from one specimen sequenced in a study of metastatic and nonmetastatic thyroid tumors (dated by TCRdb to 2018 to 2021). No treatment had been received by any patient before thyroid surgery. The library was produced with PCR. The sample was run on an Illumina HiSeq 4000. In-frame beta chains were kept once TCRdb had trimmed the public reads at Q25 with fastp and called clones with MiXCR. The sample table holds approximately 40,000 clones, of which about 45% were seen once. The ten biggest clones cover about 24% of the sample. The sample taken for sequencing was tumor tissue. The origin of the receptors is a male donor with papillary thyroid cancer or a benign thyroid nodule (not recorded which). Some clones in this sample may be carry-over from other donors' samples.

This clone turned up a few times. V usage is TRBV19 and J usage is TRBJ1-2, with a weak D call TRBD1 (5 bases). V lost 8 bases and J 4 bases, leaving 11 bases between the germline ends. Germline values: CDR1 LNHDA, CDR2 SQIVND (reference sequence). CDR3 size: 12 residues. CDR3 protein: CASGYRSYGYTF. The CDR3 DNA sequence: TGTGCCAGTGGGTACAGGAGCTATGGCTACACCTTC.

V gene TRBV20-1 combines with J gene TRBJ2-7; TRBD1 matches 8 bases. The ends lost 0 bases at V and 2 bases at J; junction bases unmatched: 0. This CDR3 region has 13 residues. The germline V gene encodes CDR1 DFQATT and CDR2 SNEGSKA (reference sequence). CDR3 sequence: CSAREQGAYEQYF. CDR3 sequence (DNA): TGCAGTGCTAGAGAACAGGGGGCCTACGAGCAGTACTTC.

This chain uses TRBV5-1 with TRBJ1-1; the D is unclear. The germline V and J ends were trimmed by 0 bases and 0 bases, with 12 bases remaining between them. From germline, CDR1 is SGHRS and CDR2 YFSETQ. This CDR3 contains 16 residues. This chain's CDR3 is CASSLVRSGMNTEAFF. The CDR3 nucleotides read TGCGCCAGCAGCTTGGTAAGGTCAGGTATGAACACTGAAGCTTTCTTT.

The rearrangement uses TRBV6-4 and TRBJ2-6, with D perhaps TRBD1 or TRBD2 (5 bases each). Germline V gene sequence: CDR1 MRHNA, CDR2 SNTAGT. Trimming shortened V by 0 bases and J by 1 base, and 7 bases separated the two germline ends. CDR3 length: 16 amino acids. CDR3 nucleotide sequence: TGTGCCAGCAGTGACTCTGGGGGATCTGGGGCCAACGTCCTGACTTTC. Its translation: CASSDSGGSGANVLTF.

The genes are TRBV11-2 and TRBJ2-1, with a tentative D call TRBD1 (5 bases). V was cut by 1 base and J by 4 bases, with 8 bases left in between. This CDR3 is 14 amino acids long. Per germline, CDR1 SGHAT and CDR2 FQNNGV. CDR3 sequence reads: CASSLGQLYNEQFF. CDR3 nucleotide sequence: TGTGCCAGCAGCTTAGGACAGTTATACAATGAGCAGTTCTTC.

This clone has more than one count but fewer than ten. The V gene is TRBV6-2 or TRBV6-3, the J gene TRBJ2-1; 7 bases agree with TRBD2. Germline V lookup: CDR1 MNHEY, CDR2 SVGEGT. V shed 2 bases and J 0 bases; nucleotides not matched to a gene: 7. The length of the CDR3 is 17 residues. The CDR3 protein is CASSYILSGNSYNEQFF. CDR3 DNA sequence: TGTGCCAGCAGTTACATTTTGAGCGGGAACTCCTACAATGAGCAGTTCTTC.

The chain employs TRBV20-1 and TRBJ2-7; 7 nucleotides align to TRBD1. The germline V gene has CDR1 DFQATT and CDR2 SNEGSKA (reference sequence). With 4 bases clipped from V and 4 bases from J, the junction kept 4 bases outside the gene matches. This CDR3 is 12 amino acids long. Here the CDR3 reads CSANDREYEQYF. CDR3 coding DNA: TGCAGTGCTAATGACAGGGAGTACGAGCAGTACTTC.

CDR3 loop: CASSRGPEGTQYF. The CDR3 bases are TGTGCCAGCAGCCGGGGACCCGAGGGGACCCAGTACTTC. This chain connects TRBV2 to TRBJ2-5; D possibly matches TRBD1 or TRBD2 (5 bases each). The CDR3 sequence is 13 residues long. V was pared by 6 bases and J by 7 bases, with 15 bases between. Germline V gene lookup returns CDR1 SNHLY and CDR2 FYNNEI. Combining the CDR3 with reference TRBV2 and TRBJ2-5 gives the whole variable domain EPEVTQTPSHQVTQMGQEVILRCVPISNHLYFYWYRQILGQKVEFLVSFYNNEISEKSEIFDDQFSVERPDGSNFTLKIRSTKLEDSAMYFCASSRGPEGTQYFGPGTRLLVL.

The gene calls are TRBV11-2 and TRBJ2-2; 7 positions match TRBD2. Trimming cost V 5 bases and J 0 bases; bases outside gene matches: 12. Per germline, CDR1 SGHAT and CDR2 FQNNGV. This CDR3 region has 18 residues. The CDR3 is CASSPPPGGSTNTGELFF. The CDR3, as DNA: TGTGCCAGCAGCCCTCCTCCCGGGGGGAGTACGAACACCGGGGAGCTGTTTTTT.

This clone was detected only a few times. The gene calls are TRBV19 and TRBJ1-2; D gene unclear. Trimming took off 5 bases at V and 0 bases at J, with 10 bases between the two ends. Germline-derived CDR1 and CDR2 are LNHDA and SQIVND (reference sequence). The CDR3 has 14 residues. This CDR3 is CASSASRANYGYTF. In nucleotides, the CDR3 is TGTGCCAGTAGTGCCAGCCGAGCTAACTATGGCTACACCTTC.

This sequence joins TRBV5-4 and TRBJ2-7, with 7 bases identical to TRBD2. Germline-derived CDR1 and CDR2 are SGHNT and YYREEE (reference sequence). This CDR3 region has 15 residues. V gave up 4 bases and J gave up 2 bases; unmatched junction bases: 9. The CDR3 protein is CASSTDSGRTYEQYF. DNA of the CDR3: TGTGCCAGCAGCACTGATAGCGGGCGCACCTACGAGCAGTACTTC.

The gene calls are TRBV30 and TRBJ2-2; D is undetermined. The CDR3 is made up of 11 amino acids. The V and J ends lost 0 bases and 7 bases respectively, with 3 bases between them. Germline CDR1 and CDR2: GTSNPN and SVGIG (reference sequence). The CDR3 nucleotides are TGTGCCTGGAGTGTGAGCGGGGAGCTGTTTTTT. Protein: CAWSVSGELFF.

This clone was seen only a few times. This sequence joins TRBV2 and TRBJ1-5; no clear D gene. This CDR3 contains 12 residues. From germline, CDR1 is SNHLY and CDR2 FYNNEI. V gave up 8 bases and J gave up 0 bases, with 5 bases separating them. The CDR3 coding sequence is TGTGCCAGCGGATATAGCAATCAGCCCCAGCATTTT. This codes for CASGYSNQPQHF. The variable domain in full, completed from reference TRBV2 and TRBJ1-5, reads EPEVTQTPSHQVTQMGQEVILRCVPISNHLYFYWYRQILGQKVEFLVSFYNNEISEKSEIFDDQFSVERPDGSNFTLKIRSTKLEDSAMYFCASGYSNQPQHFGDGTRLSIL.

This clone was detected only a few times. The V call is TRBV12-3 or TRBV12-4, the J call TRBJ1-3; no clear D. V lost 5 bases and J 5 bases, leaving 22 bases between the germline ends. The CDR3 is 17 amino acids. DNA of the CDR3: TGTGCCAGCAGTCCGGTAAGGCCGGCCCCGGCAAGAAACACCATATATTTT. It yields the protein CASSPVRPAPARNTIYF.

This chain joins TRBV30 and TRBJ1-6; tentative D call: TRBD1 (6 bases). Germline V gene lookup returns CDR1 GTSNPN and CDR2 SVGIG (reference sequence). The CDR3 is 14 residues long. V was pared by 0 bases and J by 7 bases, with 10 bases between. This CDR3 reads CAWSVRTANSPLHF. The DNA of the CDR3 is TGTGCCTGGAGTGTAAGGACAGCCAATTCACCCCTCCACTTT.